This is a list of T cell receptor beta chains from one sample in a study of shared clonotypes between healthy human individuals. The assay was immunoSEQ multiplex PCR, and TCRdb's table has in-frame clones only and misses some. The repertoire includes hundreds of thousands of clones, roughly four fifths of them detected once, and 10% to 15% sits in the top ten. Sequenced: PBMCs. These receptor sequences come from a woman in her thirties or forties in good health. Some clones in this sample may be carry-over from other donors' samples. The CDR3 runs from the conserved cysteine through the conserved F or W. A D gene is named only where the DNA matches it firmly. Rows give clone size only sometimes, using once, few, many, or a class for an expanded clone.

J: TRBJ2-3
size: -
D: -
V: TRBV27
DNA: TGTGCCAGCAGGCTCGTGGGCCTTAGGGGCACAGATACGCAGTATTTT
CDR3: CASRLVGLRGTDTQYF

J: TRBJ2-7
size: few
D: -
V: TRBV14
DNA: TGTGCCAGCAGTCGCGGGACAGTCTCCTACGAGCAGTACTTC
CDR3: CASSRGTVSYEQYF

J: TRBJ1-2
size: -
D: -
V: TRBV28
DNA: TGTGCCAGCAAGTTTTTCGGTGGCTACACCTTC
CDR3: CASKFFGGYTF

J: TRBJ1-4
size: -
D: TRBD1
V: TRBV10-3
DNA: TGTGCCACCCGAACAGGGGGGACTAATGAAAAACTGTTTTTT
CDR3: CATRTGGTNEKLFF

J: TRBJ2-7
size: -
D: -
V: TRBV5-1
DNA: TGCGCCAGCTCCGTCGGGGACAATTACGAGCAGTACTTC
CDR3: CASSVGDNYEQYF

J: TRBJ2-1
size: -
D: TRBD2
V: TRBV2
DNA: TGTGCCAGCAGGGCTAGCGGCCCCCCAGGGTACAATGAGCAGTTCTTC
CDR3: CASRASGPPGYNEQFF

J: TRBJ2-5
size: -
D: -
V: TRBV7-9
DNA: TGTGCCAGCAGCTGGGGGGGGGACAGCAAACAAGAGACCCAGTACTTC
CDR3: CASSWGGDSKQETQYF

J: TRBJ2-7
size: -
D: -
V: TRBV7-2
DNA: TGTGCCAGCAGCCCCCTGGGGGGGCAGGCCGAGCAGTACTTC
CDR3: CASSPLGGQAEQYF

J: TRBJ2-7
size: -
D: TRBD2
V: TRBV7-9
DNA: TGTGCCAGCACTACGATGGGAGGGCCCACCTACGAGCAGTACTTC
CDR3: CASTTMGGPTYEQYF

J: TRBJ2-3
size: -
D: -
V: TRBV5-6
DNA: TGTGCCAGCAGCTTGGGGAGCGGCACAGATACGCAGTATTTT
CDR3: CASSLGSGTDTQYF

J: TRBJ2-3
size: -
D: -
V: TRBV4-2
DNA: TGTGCCAGCAGCCAAGAGCGGGTCGTTAGCACAGATACGCAGTATTTT
CDR3: CASSQERVVSTDTQYF

J: TRBJ2-7
size: -
D: TRBD2
V: TRBV28
DNA: TGTGCCAGCAGACTGGGACTAGCGGGTTGGGGGTACGAGCAGTACTTC
CDR3: CASRLGLAGWGYEQYF

J: TRBJ2-7
size: -
D: -
V: TRBV2
DNA: TGTGCCAGCAGTGAAGTAAGCCGTGGGATCCACGAGCAGTACTTC
CDR3: CASSEVSRGIHEQYF